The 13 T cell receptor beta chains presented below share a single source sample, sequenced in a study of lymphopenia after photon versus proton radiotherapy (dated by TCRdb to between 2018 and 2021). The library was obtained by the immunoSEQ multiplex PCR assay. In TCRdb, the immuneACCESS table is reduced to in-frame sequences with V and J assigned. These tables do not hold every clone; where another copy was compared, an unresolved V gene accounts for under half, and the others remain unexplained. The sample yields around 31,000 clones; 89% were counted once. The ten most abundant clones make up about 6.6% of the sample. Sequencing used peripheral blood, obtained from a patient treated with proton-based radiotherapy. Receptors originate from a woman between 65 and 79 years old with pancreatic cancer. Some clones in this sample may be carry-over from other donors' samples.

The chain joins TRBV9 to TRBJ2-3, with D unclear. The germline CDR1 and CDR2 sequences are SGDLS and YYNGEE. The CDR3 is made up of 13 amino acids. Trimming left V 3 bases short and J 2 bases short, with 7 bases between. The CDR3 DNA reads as TGTGCCAGCAGCGGGAAGATCACAGATACGCAGTATTTT. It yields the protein CASSGKITDTQYF.

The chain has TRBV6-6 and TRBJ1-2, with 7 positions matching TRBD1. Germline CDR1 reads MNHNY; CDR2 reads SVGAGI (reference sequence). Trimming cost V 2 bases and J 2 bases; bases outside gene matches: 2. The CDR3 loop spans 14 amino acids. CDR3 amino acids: CASSYGDRNYGYTF. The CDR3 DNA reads TGTGCCAGCAGTTACGGGGACAGAAACTATGGCTACACCTTC.

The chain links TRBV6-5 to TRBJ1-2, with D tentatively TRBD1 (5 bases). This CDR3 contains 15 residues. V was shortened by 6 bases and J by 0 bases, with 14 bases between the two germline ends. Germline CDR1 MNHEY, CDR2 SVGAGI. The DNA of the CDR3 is TGTGCCAGCAGCCCCTCCGGGGCGCCTAACTATGGCTACACCTTC. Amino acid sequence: CASSPSGAPNYGYTF.

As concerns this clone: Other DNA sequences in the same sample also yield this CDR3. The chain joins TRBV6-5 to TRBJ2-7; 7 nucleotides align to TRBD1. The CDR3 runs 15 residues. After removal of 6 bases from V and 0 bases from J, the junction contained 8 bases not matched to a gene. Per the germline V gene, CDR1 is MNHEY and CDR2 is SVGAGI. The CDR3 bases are TGTGCCAGCAGCCCCGACAGGGCGGGCTCCTACGAGCAGTACTTC. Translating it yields CASSPDRAGSYEQYF.

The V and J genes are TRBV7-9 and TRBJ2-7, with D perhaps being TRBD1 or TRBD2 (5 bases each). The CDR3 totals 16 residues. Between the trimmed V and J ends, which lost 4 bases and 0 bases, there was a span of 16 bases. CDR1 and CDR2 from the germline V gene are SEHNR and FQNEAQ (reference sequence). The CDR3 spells CASSSGKGRSSYEQYF. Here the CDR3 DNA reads TGTGCCAGCAGCTCAGGAAAGGGACGGAGCTCCTACGAGCAGTACTTC. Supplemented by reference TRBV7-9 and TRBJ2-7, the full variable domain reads DTGVSQNPRHKITKRGQNVTFRCDPISEHNRLYWYRQTLGQGPEFLTYFQNEAQLEKSRLLSDRFSAERPKGSFSTLEIQRTEQGDSAMYLCASSSGKGRSSYEQYFGPGTRLTVT.

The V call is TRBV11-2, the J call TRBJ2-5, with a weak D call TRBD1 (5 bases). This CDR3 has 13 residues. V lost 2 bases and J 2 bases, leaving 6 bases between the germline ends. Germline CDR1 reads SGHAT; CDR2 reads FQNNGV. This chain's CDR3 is CASSLRQQETQYF. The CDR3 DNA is TGTGCCAGCAGCTTACGACAGCAAGAGACCCAGTACTTC.

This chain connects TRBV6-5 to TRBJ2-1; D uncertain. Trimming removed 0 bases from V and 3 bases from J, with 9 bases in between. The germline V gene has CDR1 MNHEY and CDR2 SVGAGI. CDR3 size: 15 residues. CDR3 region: CASSYSSPVYNEQFF. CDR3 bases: TGTGCCAGCAGTTACTCGTCTCCTGTCTACAATGAGCAGTTCTTC.

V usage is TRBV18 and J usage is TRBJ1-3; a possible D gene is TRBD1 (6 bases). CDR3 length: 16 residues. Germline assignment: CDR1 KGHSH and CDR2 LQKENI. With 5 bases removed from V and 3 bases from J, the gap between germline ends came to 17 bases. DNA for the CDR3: TGTGCCAGCTCAACGGACGTGGGGACATATGGAAACACCATATATTTT. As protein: CASSTDVGTYGNTIYF.

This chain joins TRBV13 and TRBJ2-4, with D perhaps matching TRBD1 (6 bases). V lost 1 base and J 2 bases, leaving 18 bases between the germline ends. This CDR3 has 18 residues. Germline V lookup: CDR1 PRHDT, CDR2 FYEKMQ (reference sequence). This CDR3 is CASSLVAGDLLTKNIQYF. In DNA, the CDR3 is TGTGCCAGCAGCTTAGTGGCAGGGGATTTGTTGACCAAAAACATTCAGTACTTC.

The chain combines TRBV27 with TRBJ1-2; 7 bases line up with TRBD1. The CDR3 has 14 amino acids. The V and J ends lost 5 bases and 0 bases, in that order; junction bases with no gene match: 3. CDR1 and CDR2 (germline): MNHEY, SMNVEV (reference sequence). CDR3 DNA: TGTGCCAGCAGTCTGGGACAGTCTAACTATGGCTACACCTTC. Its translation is CASSLGQSNYGYTF.

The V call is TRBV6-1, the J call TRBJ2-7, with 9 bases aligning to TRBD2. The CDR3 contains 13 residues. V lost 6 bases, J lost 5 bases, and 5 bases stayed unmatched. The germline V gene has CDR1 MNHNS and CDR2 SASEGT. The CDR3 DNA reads TGTGCCAGCAGAACTAGCGGGCTGAACGAGCAGTACTTC. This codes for CASRTSGLNEQYF.

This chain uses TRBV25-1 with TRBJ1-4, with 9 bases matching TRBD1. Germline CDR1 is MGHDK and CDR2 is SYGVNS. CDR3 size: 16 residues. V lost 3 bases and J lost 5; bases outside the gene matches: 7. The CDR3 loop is CASSDLSGTGNEKLFF. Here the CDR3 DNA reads TGTGCCAGCAGTGATTTATCCGGGACAGGGAATGAAAAACTGTTTTTT. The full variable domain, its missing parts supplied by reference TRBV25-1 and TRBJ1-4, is EADIYQTPRYLVIGTGKKITLECSQTMGHDKMYWYQQDPGMELHLIHYSYGVNSTEKGDLSSESTVSRIRTEHFPLTLESARPSHTSQYLCASSDLSGTGNEKLFFGSGTQLSVL.

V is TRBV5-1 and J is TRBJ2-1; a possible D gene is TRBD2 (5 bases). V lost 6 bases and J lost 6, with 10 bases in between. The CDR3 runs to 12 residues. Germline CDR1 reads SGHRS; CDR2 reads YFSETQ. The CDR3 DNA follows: TGCGCCAGCAAGCTGAGGGTCAATGAGCAGTTCTTC. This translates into CASKLRVNEQFF.